These T cell receptor beta chains were read from a single sample in a study of blood T cell repertoires in COVID-19. Repertoires were generated with immunoSEQ multiplex PCR, while TCRdb's copy carries only in-frame clones and drops some. The sample has 20,000 to 25,000 clones; 80% to 90% are singletons. Sequences were obtained from peripheral blood. The source of these receptors is a man aged 70 or older with acute or convalescent COVID-19. The CDR3 runs from the conserved cysteine through the conserved F or W. The D gene is left open where the match is weak. Not all rows give a size; the values are once, few, many and, for expanded clones, a class.

clone_size j_call d_call v_call cdr3_nt cdr3_aa
. TRBJ1-6 . TRBV2 TGTGCCAGCAGCGCGACAGTTTGGAATTCACCCCTCCACTTT CASSATVWNSPLHF
. TRBJ1-1 TRBD1 TRBV3-1/TRBV3-2 TGTGCCAGCAGCCAAGACTGGACAGGGTTCGACACTGAAGCTTTCTTT CASSQDWTGFDTEAFF
. TRBJ1-6 . TRBV19 TGTGCCAGTAGTATCAGGGGTAGCAATTCACCCCTCCACTTT CASSIRGSNSPLHF
. TRBJ1-1 . TRBV18 TGTGCCAGCTCACCAAACAGCGGACACACTGAAGCTTTCTTT CASSPNSGHTEAFF
once TRBJ2-5 TRBD2 TRBV9 TGTGCCAGCAGCGTCACTAGCGTCCAAGAGACCCAGTACTTC CASSVTSVQETQYF
. TRBJ2-3 . TRBV15 TGTGCCACCAGCACCGACAACACAGATACGCAGTATTTT CATSTDNTDTQYF
. TRBJ2-5 TRBD2 TRBV5-1 TGCGCCAGCAATGATTGGAGCGGGAGTTCGGAGACCCAGTACTTC CASNDWSGSSETQYF
. TRBJ2-7 TRBD1 TRBV6-5 TGTGCCAGCAGTCAGGGGGTGACCTACGAGCAGTACTTC CASSQGVTYEQYF
. TRBJ2-3 TRBD1 TRBV27 TGTGCCAGCAGCGACAGGGGTCAGGGAGATACGCAGTATTTT CASSDRGQGDTQYF
. TRBJ2-7 . TRBV25-1 TGTGCCAGCAGTGAAAGTAGATCCACCGAGCAGTACTTC CASSESRSTEQYF
. TRBJ1-2 TRBD1 TRBV7-8 TGTGCCAGCAGCTTAAGGGGGGACAGACCTAACTATGGCTACACCTTC CASSLRGDRPNYGYTF
. TRBJ2-7 TRBD2 TRBV27 TGTGCCAGCAGTCCCCCATCCCGACTAGCGGGACCGTCCTACGAGCAGTACTTC CASSPPSRLAGPSYEQYF
. TRBJ1-5 . TRBV5-6 TGTGCCAGCAGCTTGGCGGGGGTTACTCAGCCCCAGCATTTT CASSLAGVTQPQHF
. TRBJ2-1 TRBD2 TRBV7-3 TGTGCCACCGCCACTAGCGGTTGGAATGAGCAGTTCTTC CATATSGWNEQFF
. TRBJ1-2 TRBD1 TRBV19 TGTGCCACCGAAGTGGGACAGGGCCGTGGCTACACCTTC CATEVGQGRGYTF
. TRBJ2-7 . TRBV5-1 TGCGCCAGCAGCTTTGGCAAACCGGAGAACGAGCAGTACTTC CASSFGKPENEQYF
. TRBJ1-2 . TRBV6-5 TGTGCCAGCCTCGGACGGTGGGGGAGGGACTATGGCTACACCTTC CASLGRWGRDYGYTF
. TRBJ1-5 . TRBV28 TGTGCCAGCAGTTCCCCCACCAGGGGATATCAGCCCCAGCATTTT CASSSPTRGYQPQHF
. TRBJ1-5 TRBD1 TRBV18 TGTGCCAGCAAGACAGGGGGCCCCAATCAGCCCCAGCATTTT CASKTGGPNQPQHF
once TRBJ1-2 TRBD1 TRBV6-5 TGTGCCAGCAGCCGACAGGGTCGCTATGGCTACACCTTC CASSRQGRYGYTF
. TRBJ1-1 . TRBV6-5 TGTGCCAGTGGGCGGGGTGGGAACACTGAAGCTTTCTTT CASGRGGNTEAFF
few TRBJ1-5 . TRBV28 TGTGCCAGCAGTTTATCTATAGGGGTAGGCAATCAGCCCCAGCATTTT CASSLSIGVGNQPQHF